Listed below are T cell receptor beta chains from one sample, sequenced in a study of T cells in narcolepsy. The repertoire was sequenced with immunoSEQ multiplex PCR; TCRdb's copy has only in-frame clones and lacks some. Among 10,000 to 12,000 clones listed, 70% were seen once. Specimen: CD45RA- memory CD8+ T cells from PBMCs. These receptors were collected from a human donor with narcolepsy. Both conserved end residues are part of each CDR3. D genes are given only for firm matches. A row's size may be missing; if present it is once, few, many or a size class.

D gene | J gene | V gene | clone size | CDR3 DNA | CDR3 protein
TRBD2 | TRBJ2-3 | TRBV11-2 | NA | TGTGCCAGCAGCCTCGCTAGCGGGGGGAGCACAGATACGCAGTATTTT | CASSLASGGSTDTQYF
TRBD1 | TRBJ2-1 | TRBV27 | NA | TGTGCCAGCAGTTTCTCCTCGTCCCGACAGGGTGGAAGACACAATGAGCAGTTCTTC | CASSFSSSRQGGRHNEQFF
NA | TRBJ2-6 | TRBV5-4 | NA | TGTGCCAGCAGCTTCTCGGGGACTGGGGCCAACGTCCTGACTTTC | CASSFSGTGANVLTF
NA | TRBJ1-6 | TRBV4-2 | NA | TGTGCCAGCAGCGGTGGAGTCGGAAATTCACCCCTCCACTTT | CASSGGVGNSPLHF
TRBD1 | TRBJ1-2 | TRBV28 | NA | TGTGCCAGCAGACGAACAGGGGAGGGTGGCTACACCTTC | CASRRTGEGGYTF
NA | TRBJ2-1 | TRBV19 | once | TGTGCCAGTAGTATACCGGGGGGCGCCTACAATGAGCAGTTCTTC | CASSIPGGAYNEQFF
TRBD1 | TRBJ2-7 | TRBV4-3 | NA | TGCGCCAGCAGCCAAGATAGGGGGCCCTACGAGCAGTACTTC | CASSQDRGPYEQYF
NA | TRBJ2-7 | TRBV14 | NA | TGTGCCAGCAGCCAAGGCTCAGGCCCAGGTTACGAGCAGTACTTC | CASSQGSGPGYEQYF
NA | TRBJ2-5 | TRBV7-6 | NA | TGTGCCAGCAGACTAACCAGCGGAGGAGGAGAGACCCAGTACTTC | CASRLTSGGGETQYF
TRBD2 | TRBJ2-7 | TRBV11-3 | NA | TGTGCCAGCAAAGGGACTAGCGCATCCTACGAGCAGTACTTC | CASKGTSASYEQYF
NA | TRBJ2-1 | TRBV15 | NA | TGCGCCACCCTCGGAGTGGGTAATGAGCAGTTCTTC | CATLGVGNEQFF
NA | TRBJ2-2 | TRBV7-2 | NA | TGTGCCAGCAGCCCTGCTCAGGGGCCCGGGGAGCTGTTTTTT | CASSPAQGPGELFF
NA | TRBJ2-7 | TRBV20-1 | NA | TGCAGTGCTAGACAGGACTACGAGCAGTACTTC | CSARQDYEQYF
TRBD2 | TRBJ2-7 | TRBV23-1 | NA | TGCGCCAGCCCCGGACTAGCGGGAGGTAGTGAGCAGTACTTC | CASPGLAGGSEQYF
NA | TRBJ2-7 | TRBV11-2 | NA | TGTGCCAGCACGCTCTCCGTTGGTGGGTACGAGCAGTACTTC | CASTLSVGGYEQYF
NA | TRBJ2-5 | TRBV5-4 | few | TGTGCCAGCAGCGAGGGGGGGGGCGGAGAGACCCAGTACTTC | CASSEGGGGETQYF
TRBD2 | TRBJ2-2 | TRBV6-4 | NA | TGTGCCAGCAGTGTAACTGCGGGGGGTCAGGACACCGGGGAGCTGTTTTTT | CASSVTAGGQDTGELFF
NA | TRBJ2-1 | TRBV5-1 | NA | TGCGCCAGCAGCTCCGGAGCGCCAACCTACAATGAGCAGTTCTTC | CASSSGAPTYNEQFF
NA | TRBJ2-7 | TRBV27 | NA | TGTGCCAGCAGTTTATCGTTCGCAGGGTCGAGCTCCTACGAGCAGTACTTC | CASSLSFAGSSSYEQYF
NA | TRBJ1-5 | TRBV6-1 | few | TGTGCCAGCCATCAAAACCTTTTCAATCAGCCCCAGCATTTT | CASHQNLFNQPQHF
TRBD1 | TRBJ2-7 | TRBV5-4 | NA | TGTGCCAGCAGCCCCACTGAACAGGGGTCGGCATACGAGCAGTACTTC | CASSPTEQGSAYEQYF
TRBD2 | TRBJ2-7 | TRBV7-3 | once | TGTGCCAGCAGCTTAGACTGGGGGGGATCCTACGAGCAGTACTTC | CASSLDWGGSYEQYF
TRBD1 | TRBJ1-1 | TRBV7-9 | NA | TGTGCCAGCAGCCCCTACGGACAGGGAGACACTGAAGCTTTCTTT | CASSPYGQGDTEAFF
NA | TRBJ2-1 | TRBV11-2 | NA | TGTGCCAGCAGCCTGACTAGTAGTGGGGTGGGTGAGCAGTTCTTC | CASSLTSSGVGEQFF
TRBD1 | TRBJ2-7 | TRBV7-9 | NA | TGCGCCAGCAGCCTCCCAGGGGGCTCCTACGAGCAGTACTTC | CASSLPGGSYEQYF
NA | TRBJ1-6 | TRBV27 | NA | TGTGCCAGCAGCTTTCAGAATTCACCCCTCCACTTT | CASSFQNSPLHF
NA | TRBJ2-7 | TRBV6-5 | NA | TGTGCCAGCAGTGATACAGGGTTGGGCGAGCAGTACTTC | CASSDTGLGEQYF
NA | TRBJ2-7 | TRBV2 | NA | TGTGCCAGCAGTGAAGCGCCCCCCCAGGACCAAGCCTACGAGCAGTACTTC | CASSEAPPQDQAYEQYF
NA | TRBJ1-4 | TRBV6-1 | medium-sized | TGTGCCAGCAGTGATGCGGAAAATGAAAAACTGTTTTTT | CASSDAENEKLFF
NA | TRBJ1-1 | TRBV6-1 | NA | TGTGCCAGTCAGGGAAAGGCCTTAATGAACACTGAAGCTTTCTTT | CASQGKALMNTEAFF
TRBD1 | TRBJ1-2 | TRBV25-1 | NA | TGTGCCAGCAATACAGGGGCCTATGGCTACACCTTC | CASNTGAYGYTF
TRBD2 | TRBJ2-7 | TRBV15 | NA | TGTGCCACCAGCAGAGATCACCTAGCGGGGGGCAACACCTACGAGCAGTACTTC | CATSRDHLAGGNTYEQYF
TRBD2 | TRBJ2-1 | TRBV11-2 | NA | TGTGCCAGCAGGATAACAGGACTAGCGGGAGACCCGCACAATGAGCAGTTCTTC | CASRITGLAGDPHNEQFF
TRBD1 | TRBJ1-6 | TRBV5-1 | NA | TGCGCCAGCAGCCAGTACCCAGGGGGCTTGGATAATTCACCCCTCCACTTT | CASSQYPGGLDNSPLHF
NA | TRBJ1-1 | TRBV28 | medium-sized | TGTGCCAGCAGTTTTGGGGGCATGAACACTGAAGCTTTCTTT | CASSFGGMNTEAFF
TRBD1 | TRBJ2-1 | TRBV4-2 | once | TGTGCCAGCAGCCAAGATCAGGGGGCGACCTACAATGAGCAGTTCTTC | CASSQDQGATYNEQFF
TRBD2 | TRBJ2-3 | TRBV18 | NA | TGTGCCAGCTCACCCGGGACTAGCGGGGGGACAGGAGATACGCAGTATTTT | CASSPGTSGGTGDTQYF
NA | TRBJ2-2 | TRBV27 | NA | TGTGCCAGCAGTCCCTCCCGGGTGGGGACCGGGGAGCTGTTTTTT | CASSPSRVGTGELFF
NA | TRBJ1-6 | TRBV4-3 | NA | TGCGCCAGCAGCCAAGATCTGCGACCGTTAACCTATAATTCACCCCTCCACTTT | CASSQDLRPLTYNSPLHF
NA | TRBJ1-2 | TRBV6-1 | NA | TGTGCCAGCAGTGACAGGGAATACTATGGCTACACCTTC | CASSDREYYGYTF
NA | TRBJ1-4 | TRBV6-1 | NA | TGTGCCAGCAATCCAGGACCGGCAACTAATGAAAAACTGTTTTTT | CASNPGPATNEKLFF
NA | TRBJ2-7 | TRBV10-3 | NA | TGTGCCATCAGTGATTCACTACGCTCCTACGAGCAGTACTTC | CAISDSLRSYEQYF
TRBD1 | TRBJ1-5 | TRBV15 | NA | TGTGCCACCAGCCAGGACAGGGATGGTCAGCCCCAGCATTTT | CATSQDRDGQPQHF
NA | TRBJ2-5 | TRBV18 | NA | TGTGCCAGCTCACCACCCCTGGGGCCCAAAGAGACCCAGTACTTC | CASSPPLGPKETQYF
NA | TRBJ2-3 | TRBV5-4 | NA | TGTGCCAGCCGCCTCGGGGGGCCTGGCACAGATACGCAGTATTTT | CASRLGGPGTDTQYF
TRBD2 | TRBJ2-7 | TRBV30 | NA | TGTGCCTGGAGTGGGGGACTAGCCAACGAGCAGTACTTC | CAWSGGLANEQYF
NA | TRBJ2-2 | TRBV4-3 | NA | TGCGCCAGCAGCCAAGGGGAGGAGCACACCGGGGAGCTGTTTTTT | CASSQGEEHTGELFF
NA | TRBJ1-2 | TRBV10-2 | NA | TGCGCCAGCACCGTGGGACGGACCAATGGCTACACCTTC | CASTVGRTNGYTF
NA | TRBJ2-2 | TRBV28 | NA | TGTGCCAGCAGTTTTCCCAGGGAATGGAACACCGGGGAGCTGTTTTTT | CASSFPREWNTGELFF
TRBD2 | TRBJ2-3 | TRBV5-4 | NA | TGTGCCAGCAGCTATCCCCCCCAGGTCGGACTAGGGTCTGCAGATACGCAGTATTTT | CASSYPPQVGLGSADTQYF
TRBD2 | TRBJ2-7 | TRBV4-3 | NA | TGCGCCAGCAGCCAAGATCTGTCGCTAGCGGGATACGAGCAGTACTTC | CASSQDLSLAGYEQYF
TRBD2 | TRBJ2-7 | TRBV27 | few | TGTGCCAGCAGTCCCCTACCTTGGGGGGGACAGTACTTC | CASSPLPWGGQYF